The 21 T cell receptor beta chains presented below share a single source sample, sequenced in a study of graft-versus-host responses after intestinal transplantation. TCRdb keeps only in-frame clones here, not all; method: immunoSEQ multiplex PCR. The data contain 8,000 or so clones, 33% of them seen just once; the ten biggest clones take up roughly 4%. Responders (approximately 200,000, CFSE-labeled) met approximately 200,000 stimulators that were irradiated and violet-dye-labeled. The sequences come from alloreactive CD8+ T cells from a mixed lymphocyte reaction culture, collected before transplantation. This sample's subset: CFSE-low proliferating T cells sorted from approximately 6-day pre-transplant mixed lymphocyte reaction (GvH or HvG direction). The receptors here all came from a human patient who was an organ donor for intestinal transplantation.

The chain recombines TRBV5-6 with TRBJ1-1; the D gene is possibly TRBD1 (6 bases). Germline V gene lookup returns CDR1 SGHDT and CDR2 YYEEEE. There are 16 residues in the CDR3. Trimming removed 2 bases at V and 4 bases at J, with 18 bases between. The CDR3 reads CASSFVHGGRGTEAFF. CDR3 coding DNA: TGTGCCAGCAGCTTCGTTCACGGGGGGCGCGGCACTGAAGCTTTCTTT.

This clone was found a few times. V gene TRBV11-2 combines with J gene TRBJ1-1; D is uncertain. Trimming pared 0 bases from V and 3 bases from J, leaving 11 bases between. The germline V gene has CDR1 SGHAT and CDR2 FQNNGV. This CDR3 spans 15 amino acids. The CDR3 sequence is CASSLDTADYTEAFF. The CDR3 DNA is TGTGCCAGCAGCTTAGATACCGCGGATTACACTGAAGCTTTCTTT.

J is TRBJ2-1 and V is TRBV19; maybe TRBD1 (6 bases). Trimming pared 1 base from V and 4 bases from J, leaving 14 bases between. Germline V gives CDR1 LNHDA, CDR2 SQIVND (reference sequence). The CDR3 is 16 amino acids. DNA for the CDR3: TGTGCCAGTAGTATAGTAGGCAGGGGATGGTACAATGAGCAGTTCTTC. This encodes CASSIVGRGWYNEQFF.

The rearrangement joins TRBV11-2 to TRBJ2-7; D is perhaps TRBD2 (6 bases). Germline V gene lookup returns CDR1 SGHAT and CDR2 FQNNGV. V was pared by 4 bases and J by 6 bases, with 10 bases between. This CDR3 has 12 amino acids. For the CDR3, the DNA is TGTGCCAGCAGCTCCACGGGACTCGAGCAGTACTTC. It specifies CASSSTGLEQYF.

This chain links TRBV27 with TRBJ1-1; weak D call: TRBD1 (5 bases). V lost 6 bases and J 0 bases, leaving 11 bases between the germline ends. CDR1 and CDR2 (germline): MNHEY, SMNVEV (reference sequence). The CDR3 spans 14 residues. CDR3 protein: CASRDSYMNTEAFF. The CDR3 bases are TGTGCCAGCAGAGACAGTTACATGAACACTGAAGCTTTCTTT.

This clone is medium-sized by share. The gene calls are TRBV6-6 and TRBJ1-5, with D maybe TRBD1 (6 bases). Looked up from germline, CDR1 is MNHNY and CDR2 is SVGAGI (reference sequence). CDR3 length equals 12 residues. The V gene lost 5 bases and the J gene lost 9 bases, with 11 bases spanning the gap. CDR3 sequence: CASSIGGVPQHF. CDR3 DNA: TGTGCCAGCAGTATAGGGGGGGTGCCCCAGCATTTT.

By share, this clone counts as medium-sized (0.01 to 0.1%). The V and J genes are TRBV30 and TRBJ2-7; 7 nucleotides line up with TRBD2. There are 14 residues in the CDR3. J lost 4 bases, V lost 3 bases, and 9 bases had no gene match. CDR1 is GTSNPN, CDR2 SVGIG, per germline (reference sequence). The CDR3 loop is CAWRLYWGGYEQYF. CDR3 bases: TGTGCCTGGAGGCTTTACTGGGGGGGTTACGAGCAGTACTTC.

V is TRBV4-1 and J is TRBJ2-7; 10 bases match TRBD2. The CDR3 runs 15 residues. Trimming took 4 bases from V and 0 from J; bases not matched to a gene: 3. The germline V gene has CDR1 MGHRA and CDR2 YSYEKL. CDR3 amino acids: CASSPRTSGSYEQYF. The CDR3 region has the DNA TGCGCCAGCAGCCCTCGGACTAGCGGCTCCTACGAGCAGTACTTC.

Sample share makes this clone medium-sized. This sequence joins TRBV28 and TRBJ1-2; D possibly corresponds to TRBD1 (6 bases). The CDR3 totals 12 residues. Germline loops: CDR1 MDHEN, CDR2 SYDVKM. Trimming took off 1 base at V and 7 bases at J, with 7 bases between the two ends. CDR3 region: CASSLSRGGYTF. The CDR3 DNA reads as TGTGCCAGCAGTTTATCCAGGGGTGGCTACACCTTC.

This clone appeared a few times. The chain carries TRBV28 and TRBJ2-5, with TRBD1 matching over 8 bases. V shed 3 bases, J shed 5 bases, and the junction held 8 bases outside the gene matches. This CDR3 has 15 residues. Germline V gene lookup returns CDR1 MDHEN and CDR2 SYDVKM. The CDR3 reads CASSLSDRVWETQYF. The CDR3, as DNA: TGTGCCAGCAGTTTGTCGGACAGGGTTTGGGAGACCCAGTACTTC.

V and J are TRBV15 and TRBJ2-1; TRBD2 is a possible D gene (5 bases). The length of the CDR3 is 14 residues. Trimming removed 3 bases at V and 5 bases at J, with 11 bases between. Germline CDR1 is LNHNV and CDR2 is YYDKDF (reference sequence). CDR3 nucleotides: TGTGCCACCAGCAGGGGAGTAGCGAACAATGAGCAGTTCTTC. The encoded protein is CATSRGVANNEQFF.

The chain uses TRBV7-8 and TRBJ1-1; no definite D call. The CDR3 runs to 13 residues. Germline CDR1 SGHVS, CDR2 FQNEAQ. Trimming removed 4 bases at V and 0 bases at J, with 6 bases between. The CDR3 region has the DNA TGTGCCAGCAGCTCAACAGTGAACACTGAAGCTTTCTTT. Its protein product is CASSSTVNTEAFF.

As DNA, the CDR3 is TGCGCCAGCAGCCACGGGGCAGGGGGCTCCTACGAGCAGTACTTC. Translating it yields CASSHGAGGSYEQYF. The V gene is TRBV4-1, the J gene TRBJ2-7; 7 bases agree with TRBD1. There are 15 residues in the CDR3. CDR1 is MGHRA, CDR2 YSYEKL, per germline. V lost 3 bases to trimming and J lost 0 bases; unmatched junction nucleotides: 5.

The chain carries TRBV27 and TRBJ1-1; perhaps TRBD1 as D (5 bases). Germline V lookup: CDR1 MNHEY, CDR2 SMNVEV (reference sequence). The V gene lost 4 bases and the J gene lost 5 bases, with 14 bases spanning the gap. The CDR3 runs 14 residues. This CDR3 is CASSSGFVVTEAFF. The CDR3 DNA sequence: TGTGCCAGCAGTTCAGGGTTTGTTGTAACTGAAGCTTTCTTT.

This clone was recorded a few times. CDR3 in amino acids: CASSWTGDEQYF. The CDR3 region has the DNA TGTGCCAGCAGTTGGACAGGGGACGAGCAGTACTTC. The V gene is TRBV6-5, the J gene TRBJ2-7, with TRBD1 identical over 9 bases. Trimming removed 4 bases from V and 5 bases from J; junction bases left unmatched: 0. This CDR3 has 12 residues. CDR1 is MNHEY and CDR2 is SVGAGI in the germline V gene.

In its sample, this clone was seen a few times. This sequence joins TRBV4-2 and TRBJ2-2; TRBD2 agrees at 10 bases. The CDR3 has 17 residues. Germline CDR1 reads LGHNA; CDR2 reads YNFKEQ. V trimming: 0 bases; J trimming: 7 bases; junction bases outside the gene matches: 8. The CDR3 loop is CASSQDPPSGRDGELFF. The CDR3 DNA sequence: TGTGCCAGCAGCCAAGATCCCCCTAGCGGGAGAGACGGGGAGCTGTTTTTT.

The V call is TRBV9, the J call TRBJ1-3; no clear D. The germline gives CDR1 SGDLS, CDR2 YYNGEE. V shed 0 bases and J shed 0 bases, with 7 bases lying between them. CDR3 length: 15 residues. The CDR3 here is CASSVDAGSGNTIYF. The CDR3 region has the DNA TGTGCCAGCAGCGTAGACGCAGGCTCTGGAAACACCATATATTTT. The variable domain in full, completed from reference TRBV9 and TRBJ1-3, reads DSGVTQTPKHLITATGQRVTLRCSPRSGDLSVYWYQQSLDQGLQFLIQYYNGEERAKGNILERFSAQQFPDLHSELNLSSLELGDSALYFCASSVDAGSGNTIYFGEGSWLTVV.

The V gene is TRBV28, the J gene TRBJ2-7; no clear D. Germline V gene sequence: CDR1 MDHEN, CDR2 SYDVKM. This CDR3 has 15 residues. Trimming removed 4 bases from V and 7 bases from J, with 20 bases in between. The CDR3: CASSSPPSMPREQYF. CDR3 in DNA: TGTGCCAGCAGTTCCCCCCCCTCGATGCCGAGAGAGCAGTACTTC.

A few counts support this clone. The J gene is TRBJ2-6, the V gene TRBV27; TRBD1 matches at 11 bases. V lost 3 bases and J lost 1; bases outside the gene matches: 2. Germline CDR1 is MNHEY and CDR2 is SMNVEV (reference sequence). The CDR3 sequence is 17 residues long. The CDR3 DNA reads as TGTGCCAGCAGTTTGGACAGGGGGCGTTCTGGGGCCAACGTCCTGACTTTC. Translation gives CASSLDRGRSGANVLTF.

This clone was observed a single time. This rearrangement joins TRBV12-5 to TRBJ2-3; 11 positions agree with TRBD2. The V and J ends lost 1 base and 5 bases, in that order; junction bases with no gene match: 5. This CDR3 is built from 16 residues. Germline loops: CDR1 LGHNT, CDR2 FRNRAP. The CDR3 is CASGLGSGGALDTQYF. CDR3 nucleotide sequence: TGTGCTAGTGGTTTGGGTAGCGGGGGGGCCCTAGATACGCAGTATTTT. Drawing the rest from reference TRBV12-5 and TRBJ2-3, the complete variable domain is DARVTQTPRHKVTEMGQEVTMRCQPILGHNTVFWYRQTMMQGLELLAYFRNRAPLDDSGMPKDRFSAEMPDATLATLKIQPSEPRDSAVYFCASGLGSGGALDTQYFGPGTRLTVL.

This clone was seen a few times. The rearrangement joins TRBV7-3 to TRBJ2-3, with no clear D. CDR1 SGHTA and CDR2 FQGTGA come from the germline V gene. Deletions cut 1 base from V and 2 bases from J, with 13 bases between. CDR3 size: 16 residues. The CDR3 here is CASSLRVLQSTDTQYF. CDR3 DNA sequence: TGTGCCAGCAGCTTAAGAGTGTTACAGTCCACAGATACGCAGTATTTT.